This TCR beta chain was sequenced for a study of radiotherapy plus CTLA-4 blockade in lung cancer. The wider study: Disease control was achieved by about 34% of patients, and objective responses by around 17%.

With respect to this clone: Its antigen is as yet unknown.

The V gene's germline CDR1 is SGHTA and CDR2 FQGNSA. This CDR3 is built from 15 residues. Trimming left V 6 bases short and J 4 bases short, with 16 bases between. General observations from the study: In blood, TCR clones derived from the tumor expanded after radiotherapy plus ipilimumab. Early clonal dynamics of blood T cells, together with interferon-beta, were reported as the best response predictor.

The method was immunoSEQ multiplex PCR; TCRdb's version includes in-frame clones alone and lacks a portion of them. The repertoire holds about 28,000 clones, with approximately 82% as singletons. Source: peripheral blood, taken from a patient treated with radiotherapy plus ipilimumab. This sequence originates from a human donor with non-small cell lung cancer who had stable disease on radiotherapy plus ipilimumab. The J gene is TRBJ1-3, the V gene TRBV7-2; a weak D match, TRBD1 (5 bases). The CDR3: CASRQPGGNGNTIYF. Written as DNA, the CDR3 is TGTGCCAGCAGACAACCTGGGGGGAACGGAAACACCATATATTTT.